This T cell receptor beta chain was identified in a study of CD8 T cells in Susac syndrome (dated by TCRdb to about 2019). About the investigation overall: The study used repertoire sequencing to test whether antigen drove CD8+ T cell activation and differentiation in Susac syndrome. The clonality of the CD8+ T cell repertoire was compared across more than 9 healthy donors, about 14 Susac syndrome patients and under 18 multiple sclerosis patients. Findings and caveats that apply to the study as a whole: The number of individuals in the TCR sequencing and HLA analysis was acknowledged as relatively small.

RNA was extracted using the RNeasy kit, and roughly 0.5 to 1 ug of the RNA was reverse transcribed with random hexamers. The immunoSEQ multiplex PCR assay, covering 54 Vbeta and 13 Jbeta segments, was used to amplify TCR beta CDR3 regions. PCR amplification bias was corrected using a synthetic template baseline for primer optimization and computational correction. Concerning the study's data processing: Only productive sequences were kept, with reads annotated to V, D and J genes according to IMGT and analyzed in immunoSEQ Analyzer. To calculate clonality, Shannon entropy was normalized by log2 of the number of productive unique sequences and then subtracted from one. Public and private clones were assessed among the 100 most prevalent clones of each patient and control. Clones were defined as Susac-specific when absent from the healthy and MS cohorts, from some 1,100 published viral clones and from other ImmuneACCESS disease sequences. The public reads were quality trimmed at Q25 with fastp and then assembled into clones with MiXCR by TCRdb, keeping productive beta chains. CDR3 protein sequences are deduplicated, and each keeps its most common genes and DNA. The V and J calls, along with clone size, are taken from TCRdb and not from the paper's own processing. In this sample the table shows 45,000 to 60,000 distinct CDR3 sequences, roughly 93% of which occur a single time. 0.4% to 0.65% of the sample lies in the top ten.

High-throughput TCR beta sequencing profiled peripheral blood CD8+ and CD4+ T cells from healthy donors, Susac syndrome patients and multiple sclerosis patients. The multiple sclerosis controls were treatment-naive patients who had stable or active relapsing-remitting disease and met the revised McDonald criteria. CD8+ TEMRA cells were enriched by FACS, while bulk CD8+ and CD4+ T cells were purified by magnetic negative isolation. Blood was collected in EDTA tubes and processed within 24 hours, with PBMCs isolated through density gradient centrifugation. PBMCs intended for TCR sequencing were frozen in liquid nitrogen and were later thawed in a 37 degrees C water bath. The sorted or isolated CD4+, CD8+ and CD8+ TEMRA cells reached a purity of at least 90%. The CDR3 has 13 amino acids, counting the end cysteine and phenylalanine. The only DNA kept is the CDR3, 39 bases in frame from the first base. V is shortened by 0 bases, J by 4 bases, and the region joining them spans 7 bases. CDR1 is given as SGDLS and CDR2 as YYNGEE, both from the germline V gene.

As regards this clonotype: Its cognate antigen has yet to be identified. No clone much larger than this one lies a single base away; base qualities are absent.

The sequence was collected from a human donor with multiple sclerosis. The sequencing sample was made of CD8+ T cells from PBMCs. The sequence joins TRBV9 to TRBJ1-2; the D gene lacks a confident call. This receptor has the CDR3 CASSVAGGYGYTF. The DNA sequence reads TGTGCCAGCAGCGTAGCGGGTGGCTATGGCTACACCTTC. Full variable domain (CDR3 extended with the reference TRBV9 and TRBJ1-2 proteins): DSGVTQTPKHLITATGQRVTLRCSPRSGDLSVYWYQQSLDQGLQFLIQYYNGEERAKGNILERFSAQQFPDLHSELNLSSLELGDSALYFCASSVAGGYGYTFGSGTRLTVV.